A selection of T cell receptor beta chains follows, all from one sample in a study of blood T cell repertoires in COVID-19. The assay was immunoSEQ multiplex PCR, and TCRdb's table has in-frame clones only and misses some. The profile covers 400,000 to 550,000 clones, with around nine tenths appearing a single time and approximately 2% taken by the ten largest. Sequenced input: PBMCs or T cells enriched from blood (not recorded which). The source is a woman aged 18-30 years with acute COVID-19. Each CDR3 is given with its conserved first and last residue. Fields, in order: CDR3 length, D gene, J gene, V gene, clone size, CDR3 protein, CDR3 DNA. The D gene is left open where the match is weak. A row's size may be missing; if present it is once, few, many or a size class.

cdr3_length: 12
d_call: .
j_call: TRBJ1-1
v_call: TRBV29-1
clone_size: few
cdr3_aa: CSAHRRYTEAFF
cdr3_nt: TGCAGCGCACACAGGCGATACACTGAAGCTTTCTTT

cdr3_length: 16
d_call: TRBD1
j_call: TRBJ1-1
v_call: TRBV7-9
clone_size: .
cdr3_aa: CASSFPTGPTNTEAFF
cdr3_nt: TGTGCCAGCAGCTTCCCGACAGGGCCTACTAACACTGAAGCTTTCTTT

cdr3_length: 17
d_call: TRBD1
j_call: TRBJ1-2
v_call: TRBV27
clone_size: .
cdr3_aa: CASSLWGGAGGSLGYTF
cdr3_nt: TGTGCCAGCAGTTTATGGGGTGGGGCAGGGGGCTCGTTGGGCTACACCTTC

cdr3_length: 15
d_call: TRBD1
j_call: TRBJ1-5
v_call: TRBV6-5
clone_size: .
cdr3_aa: CASRGQGVSNQPQHF
cdr3_nt: TGTGCCAGCAGGGGACAGGGAGTAAGCAATCAGCCCCAGCATTTT

cdr3_length: 14
d_call: .
j_call: TRBJ1-2
v_call: TRBV3-1/TRBV3-2
clone_size: .
cdr3_aa: CASSQDWGTGGYTF
cdr3_nt: TGTGCCAGCAGCCAAGATTGGGGGACTGGGGGCTACACCTTC

cdr3_length: 15
d_call: .
j_call: TRBJ2-7
v_call: TRBV27
clone_size: .
cdr3_aa: CASSYSRTTSYEQYF
cdr3_nt: TGTGCCAGCAGCTACTCTAGGACTACCTCCTACGAGCAGTACTTC

cdr3_length: 16
d_call: TRBD2
j_call: TRBJ2-5
v_call: TRBV11-2
clone_size: .
cdr3_aa: CASSSKGLAIGETQYF
cdr3_nt: TGTGCCAGCAGCTCCAAAGGACTAGCTATTGGGGAGACCCAGTACTTC

cdr3_length: 14
d_call: .
j_call: TRBJ2-3
v_call: TRBV2
clone_size: .
cdr3_aa: CASLLAPYTDTQYF
cdr3_nt: TGTGCCAGCCTCCTAGCTCCTTACACAGATACGCAGTATTTT

cdr3_length: 15
d_call: .
j_call: TRBJ1-6
v_call: TRBV18
clone_size: .
cdr3_aa: CASSPQSSYNSPLHF
cdr3_nt: TGTGCCAGCTCACCACAGAGCTCCTATAATTCACCCCTCCACTTT

cdr3_length: 13
d_call: .
j_call: TRBJ1-1
v_call: TRBV6-7
clone_size: .
cdr3_aa: CASSLGTRSRAFF
cdr3_nt: TGTGCCAGCAGTTTGGGTACTAGGAGTAGGGCTTTCTTT

cdr3_length: 13
d_call: .
j_call: TRBJ2-5
v_call: TRBV15
clone_size: .
cdr3_aa: CATSRDRKETQYF
cdr3_nt: TGTGCCACCAGCAGGGACAGAAAAGAGACCCAGTACTTC

cdr3_length: 15
d_call: TRBD2
j_call: TRBJ2-3
v_call: TRBV30
clone_size: once
cdr3_aa: CAWSPVGGNTDTQYF
cdr3_nt: TGTGCCTGGAGCCCGGTGGGGGGGAACACAGATACGCAGTATTTT

cdr3_length: 14
d_call: TRBD1
j_call: TRBJ1-5
v_call: TRBV24-1
clone_size: .
cdr3_aa: CATSDPTGDQPQHF
cdr3_nt: TGTGCCACCAGTGATCCGACAGGGGATCAGCCCCAGCATTTT

cdr3_length: 15
d_call: TRBD2
j_call: TRBJ2-2
v_call: TRBV6-5
clone_size: .
cdr3_aa: CASSYGRLAAGELFF
cdr3_nt: TGTGCCAGCAGTTACGGGAGACTAGCGGCCGGGGAGCTGTTTTTT

cdr3_length: 16
d_call: TRBD2
j_call: TRBJ2-1
v_call: TRBV24-1
clone_size: once
cdr3_aa: CATTSVSGGSYNEQFF
cdr3_nt: TGTGCCACCACAAGTGTTAGCGGGGGCTCCTACAATGAGCAGTTCTTC

cdr3_length: 14
d_call: .
j_call: TRBJ2-1
v_call: TRBV9
clone_size: .
cdr3_aa: CASSVRTGDGEQFF
cdr3_nt: TGTGCCAGCAGCGTACGAACAGGAGACGGGGAGCAGTTCTTC

cdr3_length: 14
d_call: .
j_call: TRBJ2-1
v_call: TRBV27
clone_size: .
cdr3_aa: CASSLLSSYNEQFF
cdr3_nt: TGTGCCAGCAGTTTACTCAGCTCCTACAATGAGCAGTTCTTC

cdr3_length: 14
d_call: .
j_call: TRBJ1-2
v_call: TRBV11-2
clone_size: once
cdr3_aa: CASRPAGTFNGYTF
cdr3_nt: TGTGCCAGCAGGCCCGCCGGGACATTTAATGGCTACACCTTC

cdr3_length: 13
d_call: .
j_call: TRBJ2-1
v_call: TRBV28
clone_size: .
cdr3_aa: CASSFQGVNEQFF
cdr3_nt: TGTGCCAGCAGTTTTCAGGGCGTGAATGAGCAGTTCTTC

cdr3_length: 19
d_call: TRBD2
j_call: TRBJ2-1
v_call: TRBV29-1
clone_size: .
cdr3_aa: CSVGIKGLAGVFSYNEQFF
cdr3_nt: TGCAGCGTTGGAATTAAAGGCCTAGCGGGGGTTTTCTCCTACAATGAGCAGTTCTTC

cdr3_length: 14
d_call: .
j_call: TRBJ1-2
v_call: TRBV14
clone_size: .
cdr3_aa: CASSRSRKGGGYTF
cdr3_nt: TGTGCCAGCAGCCGCTCCAGGAAGGGAGGTGGCTACACCTTC

cdr3_length: 19
d_call: TRBD1
j_call: TRBJ2-5
v_call: TRBV7-9
clone_size: .
cdr3_aa: CASSPPGTGVILGGETQYF
cdr3_nt: TGTGCCAGCAGCCCACCCGGGACAGGGGTTATACTGGGAGGAGAGACCCAGTACTTC

cdr3_length: 14
d_call: TRBD2
j_call: TRBJ2-7
v_call: TRBV11-2
clone_size: .
cdr3_aa: CASRWTSGPRRQYF
cdr3_nt: TGTGCCAGCAGATGGACTAGCGGGCCCCGACGGCAGTACTTC

cdr3_length: 15
d_call: .
j_call: TRBJ2-2
v_call: TRBV15
clone_size: .
cdr3_aa: CATSRKAVNTGELFF
cdr3_nt: TGTGCCACCAGCAGAAAAGCGGTGAACACCGGGGAGCTGTTTTTT

cdr3_length: 17
d_call: TRBD1
j_call: TRBJ1-1
v_call: TRBV6-2/TRBV6-3
clone_size: .
cdr3_aa: CASSVSGGVRTDTEAFF
cdr3_nt: TGTGCCAGCAGCGTCTCAGGGGGCGTAAGGACGGACACTGAAGCTTTCTTT

cdr3_length: 16
d_call: .
j_call: TRBJ1-6
v_call: TRBV4-1
clone_size: few
cdr3_aa: CASSQEEPKRGSPLHF
cdr3_nt: TGCGCCAGCAGCCAAGAAGAGCCTAAAAGGGGTTCACCCCTCCACTTT

cdr3_length: 17
d_call: TRBD2
j_call: TRBJ2-1
v_call: TRBV4-3
clone_size: .
cdr3_aa: CASSQDSISGIYNEQFF
cdr3_nt: TGCGCCAGCAGCCAAGACAGCATTAGCGGGATTTACAATGAGCAGTTCTTC

cdr3_length: 14
d_call: TRBD1
j_call: TRBJ1-5
v_call: TRBV2
clone_size: .
cdr3_aa: CASMLGQGNQPQHF
cdr3_nt: TGTGCCAGCATGCTTGGACAGGGGAATCAGCCCCAGCATTTT

cdr3_length: 11
d_call: .
j_call: TRBJ2-7
v_call: TRBV27
clone_size: once
cdr3_aa: CASSSTYEQYF
cdr3_nt: TGTGCCAGCAGTTCCACCTACGAGCAGTACTTC

cdr3_length: 13
d_call: .
j_call: TRBJ1-1
v_call: TRBV12-3/TRBV12-4
clone_size: .
cdr3_aa: CASSSLAGTEAFF
cdr3_nt: TGTGCCAGCAGTTCCTTGGCAGGCACTGAAGCTTTCTTT

cdr3_length: 12
d_call: .
j_call: TRBJ1-1
v_call: TRBV10-3
clone_size: .
cdr3_aa: CAISESSAEAFF
cdr3_nt: TGTGCCATCAGTGAGTCGAGCGCTGAAGCTTTCTTT

cdr3_length: 14
d_call: .
j_call: TRBJ1-2
v_call: TRBV15
clone_size: .
cdr3_aa: CATSRTGTSHGYTF
cdr3_nt: TGTGCCACCAGCAGGACCGGGACTTCTCATGGCTACACCTTC

cdr3_length: 18
d_call: .
j_call: TRBJ1-5
v_call: TRBV7-8
clone_size: .
cdr3_aa: CASSKSAEDYSRVSPQHF
cdr3_nt: TGTGCCAGCAGCAAAAGCGCCGAAGACTACTCTCGTGTTTCTCCCCAGCATTTT